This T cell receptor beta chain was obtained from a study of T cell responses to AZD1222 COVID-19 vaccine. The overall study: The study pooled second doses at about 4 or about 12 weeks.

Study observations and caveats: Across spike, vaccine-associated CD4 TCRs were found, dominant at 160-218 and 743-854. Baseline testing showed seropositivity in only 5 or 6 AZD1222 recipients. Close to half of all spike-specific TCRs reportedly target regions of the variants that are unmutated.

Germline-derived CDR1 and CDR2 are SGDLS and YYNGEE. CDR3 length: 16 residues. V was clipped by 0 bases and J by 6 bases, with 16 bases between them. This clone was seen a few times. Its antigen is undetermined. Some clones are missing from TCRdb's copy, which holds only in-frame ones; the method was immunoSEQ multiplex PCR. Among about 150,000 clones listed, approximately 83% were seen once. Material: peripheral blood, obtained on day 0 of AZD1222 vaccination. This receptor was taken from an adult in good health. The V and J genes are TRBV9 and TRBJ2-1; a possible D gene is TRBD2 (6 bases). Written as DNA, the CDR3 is TGTGCCAGCAGCGTAGCTCTTGGGACTGGTCCCAATGAGCAGTTCTTC. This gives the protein CASSVALGTGPNEQFF.